Sequencing of this T cell receptor (beta chain) was carried out in a study of human T cells and chemical hapten exposure. Time point meaning: pre-sensitization, week 0. The treatment here: therapeutic diphenylcyclopropenone sensitization with weekly scalp DPC. The ends lost 5 bases at V and 1 base at J; junction bases unmatched: 6. CDR1 KGHDR and CDR2 SFDVKD come from the germline V gene. This CDR3 contains 16 residues. The library tagged individual cDNA molecules with unique molecular identifiers. TCRdb re-analysed the RACE reads in MiXCR, keeping a single row per CDR3 protein. The sample holds 60,000 or so distinct CDR3 sequences, 9.5% to 10% seen once.

Here the sequenced sample was whole blood, taken in connection with sensitization to the hapten diphenylcyclopropenone (DPC). This TCR derives from a man aged 40-55 years with alopecia areata. Some clones in this sample may be carry-over from other donors' samples. This sequence joins TRBV24-1 and TRBJ2-2; 7 bases agree with TRBD2. CDR3 sequence (DNA): TGTGCCACCAGTGGAACAGCGGGACGGAACACCGGGGAGCTGTTTTTT. This translates into CATSGTAGRNTGELFF.